One and the same sample provided the 27 T cell receptor beta chains below, sequenced in a study of blood T cell repertoires in COVID-19. Libraries were prepared by immunoSEQ multiplex PCR; TCRdb keeps only in-frame clonotypes and omits some of them. The top ten clones hold around a tenth of a sample with around 93,000 clones, about 76% of them seen once. Sequenced material: peripheral blood. The receptors derive from an elderly woman with acute or convalescent COVID-19.

The gene calls are TRBV18 and TRBJ1-3; 8 nucleotides line up with TRBD1. V shed 3 bases, J shed 4 bases, and the junction held 14 bases outside the gene matches. Germline assignment: CDR1 KGHSH and CDR2 LQKENI. The CDR3 consists of 18 residues. In nucleotides, the CDR3 is TGTGCCAGCTCACCGAACCAACTCAGGGGGCTCGGAGGAAACACCATATATTTT. Translating it yields CASSPNQLRGLGGNTIYF.

This chain uses TRBV18 with TRBJ2-1; maybe TRBD1 (5 bases). Deletions cut 5 bases from V and 0 bases from J, with 14 bases between. The CDR3 length is 16 residues. Germline V gives CDR1 KGHSH, CDR2 LQKENI. CDR3 in amino acids: CASSTRQLSSYNEQFF. The DNA of the CDR3 is TGTGCCAGCTCAACTCGACAGCTAAGCTCCTACAATGAGCAGTTCTTC.

This chain uses TRBV18 with TRBJ1-2; tentative D call: TRBD1 (6 bases). In germline, CDR1 is KGHSH, CDR2 LQKENI. The CDR3 consists of 15 residues. V was cut by 4 bases and J by 6 bases, with 18 bases left in between. This CDR3 reads CASSLDFIKGDGYTF. CDR3 coding DNA: TGTGCCAGCTCACTGGACTTCATTAAGGGGGATGGCTACACCTTC.

The chain links TRBV9 to TRBJ1-2, with D perhaps TRBD1 (5 bases). The germline V gene encodes CDR1 SGDLS and CDR2 YYNGEE. The CDR3 is 16 amino acids. The V end was cut by 4 bases, the J end by 3 bases, with 19 bases between. CDR3 sequence reads: CASSQLGGTAYYGYTF. As DNA, the CDR3 is TGTGCCAGCAGCCAATTGGGAGGGACCGCTTACTATGGCTACACCTTC.

The sample holds a few counts of this clone. The chain has TRBV19 and TRBJ1-1; 8 positions agree with TRBD1. CDR3 size: 16 residues. Per germline, CDR1 LNHDA and CDR2 SQIVND (reference sequence). Trimming removed 5 bases from V and 1 base from J; junction bases left unmatched: 9. The DNA of the CDR3 is TGTGCCAGTAGTCCTCTTCCCGGGACAGGGAACACTGAAGCTTTCTTT. Encoded protein: CASSPLPGTGNTEAFF.

The chain carries TRBV5-8 and TRBJ2-7; tentatively, D is TRBD2 (6 bases). The germline V gene has CDR1 SGHTS and CDR2 YDEGEE. The V end lost 4 bases, the J end lost 6 bases, and 17 bases lay between the germline ends. This CDR3 contains 14 residues. CDR3 coding DNA: TGTGCCAGCAGCCCCAACCCCGACGGGGGCGAGCAGTACTTC. Protein: CASSPNPDGGEQYF.

This clone was recorded only once. V gene TRBV5-4 combines with J gene TRBJ2-3, with TRBD2 matching 14 bases. From germline, CDR1 is SGHNT and CDR2 YYREEE (reference sequence). V shed 2 bases, J shed 4 bases, and the junction held 12 bases outside the gene matches. The CDR3 has 19 residues. The CDR3 DNA reads as TGTGCCAGCAGCTTCGGGACTAGCGGGGGAGGGTCATGGGCAGATACGCAGTATTTT. Translation gives CASSFGTSGGGSWADTQYF.

The chain is built from TRBV7-9 and TRBJ1-2; the match to TRBD1 covers 7 bases. The CDR3 runs to 15 residues. The J segment lost 0 bases and the V segment lost 2 bases, leaving 3 bases of the junction unmatched. Germline V lookup: CDR1 SEHNR, CDR2 FQNEAQ (reference sequence). The CDR3 is CASSLLGQPNYGYTF. CDR3 nucleotides: TGTGCCAGCAGCTTACTGGGACAGCCTAACTATGGCTACACCTTC.

The rearrangement joins TRBV28 to TRBJ1-5; perhaps TRBD1 as D (6 bases). Trimming took off 6 bases at V and 3 bases at J, with 15 bases between the two ends. Germline CDR1 reads MDHEN; CDR2 reads SYDVKM. There are 15 residues in the CDR3. CDR3 in DNA: TGTGCCAGCAGCCGCGGGGGGGGCATCAATCAGCCCCAGCATTTT. Translation gives CASSRGGGINQPQHF.

This chain joins TRBV7-2 and TRBJ2-7; 8 bases agree with TRBD1. The germline V gene encodes CDR1 SGHTA and CDR2 FQGNSA. V lost 3 bases to trimming and J lost 4 bases; unmatched junction nucleotides: 5. The CDR3 consists of 14 residues. The CDR3 loop reads CASSFGQGQYEQYF. The CDR3 nucleotides are TGTGCCAGCAGCTTTGGACAGGGCCAGTACGAGCAGTACTTC.

This clone was counted only a few times. CDR3 sequence: CATSSKRLVAGINTDTQYF. The CDR3 region has the DNA TGTGCCACCAGCAGTAAGAGGTTGGTAGCGGGGATAAACACAGATACGCAGTATTTT. This sequence joins TRBV15 and TRBJ2-3, with 8 bases fitting TRBD2. The CDR3 is made up of 19 amino acids. Unmatched junction bases numbered 16, after V lost 3 bases and J lost 2 bases. Germline V gives CDR1 LNHNV, CDR2 YYDKDF (reference sequence). The full variable domain, in which reference TRBV15 and TRBJ2-3 provide the parts outside the CDR3, is DAMVIQNPRYQVTQFGKPVTLSCSQTLNHNVMYWYQQKSSQAPKLLFHYYDKDFNNEADTPDNFQSRRPNTSFCFLDIRSPGLGDTAMYLCATSSKRLVAGINTDTQYFGPGTRLTVL.

This rearrangement joins TRBV11-1 to TRBJ2-1; D not certain. V lost 5 bases, J lost 8 bases, and 19 bases lay in between. CDR1 is SGHAT and CDR2 is FQDESV in the germline V gene (reference sequence). The CDR3 spans 15 residues. The CDR3 sequence: CASSRRGTAGYEQFF. The CDR3 DNA reads as TGTGCCAGCAGCCGCCGCGGAACCGCCGGCTATGAGCAGTTCTTC.

The chain has TRBV18 and TRBJ2-2; D unresolved. Trimming took off 3 bases at V and 4 bases at J, with 3 bases between the two ends. Germline V gene sequence: CDR1 KGHSH, CDR2 LQKENI. The CDR3 is 12 residues long. In DNA, the CDR3 is TGTGCCAGCTCACCCTCCACCGGGGAGCTGTTTTTT. It translates to CASSPSTGELFF.

The chain carries TRBV7-2 and TRBJ1-3; D is unresolved. With 3 bases removed from V and 0 bases from J, the gap between germline ends came to 12 bases. Germline CDR1 and CDR2: SGHTA and FQGNSA. This CDR3 comprises 16 residues. The CDR3 region has the DNA TGTGCCAGCAGCTTCGCCGGGTCTTTCTCTGGAAACACCATATATTTT. Its translation: CASSFAGSFSGNTIYF.

This clone was seen more than once but under ten times. The rearrangement uses TRBV11-2 and TRBJ2-7; 15 nucleotides line up with TRBD2. Looked up from germline, CDR1 is SGHAT and CDR2 is FQNNGV. The CDR3 length is 16 residues. Trimming removed 4 bases from V and 5 bases from J; junction bases left unmatched: 6. The CDR3 loop reads CASSSGLAGGVNEQYF. DNA for the CDR3: TGTGCCAGCAGCTCTGGACTAGCGGGAGGGGTCAACGAGCAGTACTTC.

This sequence joins TRBV7-2 and TRBJ2-2; D not resolved. The CDR3 spans 13 residues. CDR1 and CDR2 from the germline V gene are SGHTA and FQGNSA. V lost 4 bases to trimming and J lost 1 base, with 4 bases between them. The CDR3 DNA reads as TGTGCCAGCAGCTCCCTGAACACCGGGGAGCTGTTTTTT. Protein product: CASSSLNTGELFF.

The CDR3 nucleotides are TGTGCCAGCAGTGAAGTAACAGGGGTGGGTGAAAAACTGTTTTTT. Its protein is CASSEVTGVGEKLFF. J is TRBJ1-4 and V is TRBV25-1; 7 nucleotides agree with TRBD1. The CDR3 consists of 15 residues. Germline V lookup: CDR1 MGHDK, CDR2 SYGVNS. Germline trimming cut 2 bases from V and 7 bases from J; bases unmatched to any gene: 7.

This chain uses TRBV5-1 with TRBJ2-5, with 14 bases matching TRBD2. CDR1 and CDR2 from the germline V gene are SGHRS and YFSETQ. V lost 1 base to trimming and J lost 4 bases; unmatched junction nucleotides: 3. This CDR3 spans 16 amino acids. CDR3 nucleotides: TGCGCCAGCAGCTTGACTGGACTAGCGGGAGGAGAGACCCAGTACTTC. It is translated as CASSLTGLAGGETQYF.

V is TRBV9 and J is TRBJ2-5; 11 bases are a match to TRBD2. V dropped 4 bases and J dropped 0; count of bases not matched to a gene: 5. CDR1 is SGDLS, CDR2 YYNGEE, per germline. The CDR3 has 16 amino acids. CDR3 sequence reads: CASSQGTSGYQETQYF. CDR3 nucleotide sequence: TGTGCCAGCAGCCAGGGGACTAGCGGCTACCAAGAGACCCAGTACTTC.

This clone was detected a few times. The V gene is TRBV2, the J gene TRBJ1-3, with a weak D call TRBD1 (5 bases). The germline CDR1 and CDR2 sequences are SNHLY and FYNNEI. The CDR3 is 14 amino acids. The germline V and J ends were trimmed by 5 bases and 0 bases, with 8 bases remaining between them. CDR3 amino acids: CASSTGLSGNTIYF. The DNA for the CDR3 is TGTGCCAGCAGTACAGGCCTCTCTGGAAACACCATATATTTT.

V usage is TRBV19 and J usage is TRBJ1-5, with D possibly matching TRBD1 (5 bases). The CDR3 runs to 16 residues. The V end was cut by 5 bases, the J end by 5 bases, with 19 bases between. Germline V gene lookup returns CDR1 LNHDA and CDR2 SQIVND (reference sequence). The chain's CDR3 is CASSSQPNRWDQPQHF. CDR3 nucleotides: TGTGCCAGTAGTTCGCAGCCCAACAGGTGGGATCAGCCCCAGCATTTT.

This chain connects TRBV27 to TRBJ2-5, with 12 bases aligning to TRBD2. Germline CDR1 MNHEY, CDR2 SMNVEV (reference sequence). V lost 5 bases to trimming and J lost 3 bases; unmatched junction nucleotides: 4. There are 15 residues in the CDR3. The CDR3 protein is CASSGLAGTKETQYF. The CDR3 DNA reads as TGTGCCAGCAGTGGACTAGCGGGGACAAAAGAGACCCAGTACTTC.

The gene calls are TRBV7-9 and TRBJ1-1; no reliable D call. The CDR3 is 14 amino acids. The V gene's germline CDR1 is SEHNR and CDR2 FQNEAQ (reference sequence). V was cut by 5 bases and J by 5 bases, with 15 bases left in between. The CDR3 coding sequence is TGTGCCAGCAGCCACCCACCGGAGGTGACTGAAGCTTTCTTT. Translating it yields CASSHPPEVTEAFF. The full variable domain, rest sourced from reference TRBV7-9 and TRBJ1-1, is DTGVSQNPRHKITKRGQNVTFRCDPISEHNRLYWYRQTLGQGPEFLTYFQNEAQLEKSRLLSDRFSAERPKGSFSTLEIQRTEQGDSAMYLCASSHPPEVTEAFFGQGTRLTVV.

V and J are TRBV6-5 and TRBJ1-1, with D unclear. Germline CDR1 and CDR2: MNHEY and SVGAGI. This CDR3 has 11 residues. V lost 7 bases, J lost 1 base, and 4 bases lay in between. This chain's CDR3 is CASMRNTEAFF. In DNA, the CDR3 is TGTGCCAGCATGAGGAACACTGAAGCTTTCTTT.

The chain employs TRBV6-1 and TRBJ1-6, with TRBD1 matching 9 bases. The CDR3 consists of 14 residues. Trimming removed 7 bases from V and 5 bases from J; junction bases left unmatched: 3. Germline CDR1 MNHNS, CDR2 SASEGT. The CDR3 loop is CASTRTGDNSPLHF. The CDR3 DNA reads TGTGCCAGCACCCGGACAGGGGATAATTCACCCCTCCACTTT.

The V gene is TRBV6-5, the J gene TRBJ1-2; maybe TRBD1 (6 bases). Germline assignment: CDR1 MNHEY and CDR2 SVGAGI. V lost 5 bases and J 5 bases, leaving 12 bases between the germline ends. The CDR3 spans 13 residues. The CDR3: CASSTGQDYGYTF. The CDR3 nucleotides read TGTGCCAGCAGTACAGGGCAGGATTATGGCTACACCTTC.

This clone has more than one count but fewer than ten. The chain recombines TRBV28 with TRBJ1-2; 8 nucleotides agree with TRBD1. After removal of 10 bases from V and 2 bases from J, the junction contained 9 bases not matched to a gene. Germline values: CDR1 MDHEN, CDR2 SYDVKM. The CDR3 sequence is 14 residues long. In DNA, the CDR3 is TGTGCCACCCTCGTCCAGGGGGCGAACTATGGCTACACCTTC. This gives the protein CATLVQGANYGYTF.